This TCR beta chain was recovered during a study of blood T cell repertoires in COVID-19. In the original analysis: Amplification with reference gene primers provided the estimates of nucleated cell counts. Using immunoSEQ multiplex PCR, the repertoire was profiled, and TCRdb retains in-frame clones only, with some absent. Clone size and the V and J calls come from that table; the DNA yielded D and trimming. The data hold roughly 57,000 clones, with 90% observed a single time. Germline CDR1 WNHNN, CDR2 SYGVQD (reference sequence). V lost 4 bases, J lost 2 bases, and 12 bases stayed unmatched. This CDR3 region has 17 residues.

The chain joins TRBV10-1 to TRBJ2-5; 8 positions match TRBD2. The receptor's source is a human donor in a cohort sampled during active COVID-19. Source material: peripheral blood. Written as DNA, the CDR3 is TGCGCCAGCAGTGGAGGGGTAGCGGGGCCCAATCAAGAGACCCAGTACTTC. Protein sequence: CASSGGVAGPNQETQYF.